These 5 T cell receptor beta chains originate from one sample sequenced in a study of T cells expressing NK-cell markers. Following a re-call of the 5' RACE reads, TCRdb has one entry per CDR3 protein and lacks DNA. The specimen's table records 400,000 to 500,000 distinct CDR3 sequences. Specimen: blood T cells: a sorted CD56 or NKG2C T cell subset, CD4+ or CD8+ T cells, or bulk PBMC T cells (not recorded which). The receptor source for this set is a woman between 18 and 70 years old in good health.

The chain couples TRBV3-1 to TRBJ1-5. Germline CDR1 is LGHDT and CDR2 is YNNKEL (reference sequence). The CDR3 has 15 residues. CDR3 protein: CASSIGGASNQPQHF.

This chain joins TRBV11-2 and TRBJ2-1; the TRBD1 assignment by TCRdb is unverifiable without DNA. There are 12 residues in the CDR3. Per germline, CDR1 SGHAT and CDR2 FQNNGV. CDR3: CASSSTGHEQFF.

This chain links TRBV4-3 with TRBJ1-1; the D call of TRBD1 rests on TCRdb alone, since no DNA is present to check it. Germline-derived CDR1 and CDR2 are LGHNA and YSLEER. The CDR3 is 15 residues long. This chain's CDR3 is CASSQDVSAGAEAFF.

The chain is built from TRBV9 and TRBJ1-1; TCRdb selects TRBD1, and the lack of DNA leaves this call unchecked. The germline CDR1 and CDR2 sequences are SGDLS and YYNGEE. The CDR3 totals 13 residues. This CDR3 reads CASSATGETEAFF.

CDR3 sequence: CASSVVMVSTDTQYF. The V gene is TRBV7-2, the J gene TRBJ2-3. The CDR3 totals 15 residues. The germline CDR1 and CDR2 sequences are SGHTA and FQGNSA.